The present T cell receptor (beta chain) was sequenced within a study of shared clonotypes between healthy human individuals (dated by TCRdb to 2019 to 2021). Regarding the research as a whole: The cohort included three men and a couple of women between 18 and 49 years of age. Per donor, three plates each were used for CD4 naive and CD4 memory, two for CD8 naive, and one for CD8 memory. To estimate repertoire size and how much clonotype sharing occurs between individuals, the study deeply sequenced the blood TCR repertoires of 5 or 6 healthy adults. To increase sequencing depth and limit assay-specific biases, different laboratories used diverse techniques to prepare libraries and sequence TCR repertoires. Leukapheresis yielded between about 0.94 and 9 billion PBMCs per donor. Overall results and qualifications from the work: Clonotypes shared by all four sorted-subset donors showed higher generation probabilities than non-shared clonotypes. Rarefaction of sorted-subset datasets indicated incomplete sequencing despite the large sequencing depth. Because the study included only a small number of donors, the genetic and exposure-history diversity represented was limited. Larger estimated clonotype richness was generally found for naive subsets than for memory subsets. Sampling was restricted to blood, and TCR repertoires in tissues likely differ from the TCR repertoires found in blood. About 5% of naive CD4, around 4% of naive CD8, 2.3% of memory CD4, and 0.4% of memory CD8 clonotypes were shared across several donors. Pairwise subsampling indicated that sequencing depth was expected to affect the degree of clonotype sharing among donors.

Donors were healthy HIV-negative adults with no recently reported acute infections or vaccinations. Every donor was a Caucasian adult living in Nashville, Tennessee, USA. CD4+ T cells were enriched through magnetic negative selection, after which naive cells were positively selected on CD45RA and the remaining negative fraction served as the memory subset. After blood collection by leukapheresis, PBMCs were isolated using Ficoll-Histopaque density gradient centrifugation and then cryopreserved in the vapor phase of liquid nitrogen. Purity and quantity of every magnetically sorted T cell population were checked by analytical flow cytometry. From each sorted fraction, genomic DNA was isolated and quantified by UV absorbance on a Nanodrop 2000c. Based on the germline V gene, the CDR1 and CDR2 sequences are SNHLY and FYNNEI. Relative to germline, V is 7 bases shorter and J is 13 bases shorter, with 16 bases between their ends. Taken from cysteine to phenylalanine, the CDR3 has 11 residues. Only the CDR3 DNA is retained, 33 bases long and in frame from the first base.

A remark on this clone: The specificity of this receptor is unknown. Base qualities are not provided; no much larger clone lies one nucleotide away.

TCR CDR3 regions were amplified from genomic DNA by multiplex PCR using the deep immunoSEQ assay. Extracted genomic DNA from each cell subset was spread evenly across all wells of several immunoSEQ 96-well plates, with each plate serving as a replicate. For sorted subsets, about 200 ng genomic DNA, equal to 25,000 to 35,000 T cell genomes, was loaded into each replicate PCR. The purified libraries were quantified using a Qubit 3.0 fluorometer, sized with a Bioanalyzer 2100, and then quantified again using the KAPA Library Quantification kit. A separate single-read 150-cycle Illumina NextSeq 550 flow cell was used to sequence each immunoSEQ 96-well plate. The authors' analysis ran thus. Because only junctional sequences without quality scores were contained in the immunoSEQ output, filtering matching that applied to full-length reads could not be performed. To assign V/J genes and CDR3, sequences were annotated against IMGT germline references using PyIR, a Python wrapper for IgBLAST v1.9. Reads were removed for weak V/J assignments (E-value above 1e-6), missing CDR3, stop codons, out-of-frame junctions, or ambiguous translated residues. V3J clonotypes were defined as sequences sharing the same inferred V gene, J gene, and CDR3 amino acid sequence. The percentage overlap between two repertoires was calculated by dividing the number of shared unique clonotypes by the size of the smaller repertoire. RTK rarefaction, the Chao1 estimator, and Recon v2.1 estimates of unobserved clonotypes were used to assess repertoire richness. Generation probabilities were computed with OLGA for all TCRbeta clonotypes obtained by the gDNA method from a few donors. TCRdb holds this immuneACCESS table with in-frame rearrangements only. Some clones are missing; in checked studies, unresolved V genes explain under half, and the rest has no known cause. V, J and clone size are those of that table, while D and trimming were read from the DNA. The sample contains hundreds of thousands of clones, around two thirds of them found a single time. The top ten hold 10% of the sample.

Recombination joined TRBV2 with TRBJ2-5, with no D gene named confidently. The TCR was taken from a man aged 25-40 years in good health. The sample was memory CD4+ T cells sorted from blood. The sample's cell subset or site label is to be understood as: CD45RA-negative fraction. The nucleotide sequence reads as follows: TGTGCCAGCATTGGTCTCTCAAGCCGGTACTTC. Its product reads: CASIGLSSRYF.